This T cell receptor beta chain is drawn from a study of identifying expanded T cells in peripheral blood. Turning to this clone: At one end, the junction sequence differs from germline, possibly due to a read error.

Generated by immunoSEQ multiplex PCR, the TCRdb table keeps only in-frame clones and is missing some. Of about 52,000 clones listed, less than 85% are singletons. Healthy donors had no documented immune events, such as infections, while sampled. Material: blood. This TCR came from a person between 18 and 75 years old in good health.

The CDR3 region has the DNA TGTGCCAGCAGTGCCATACTAGCGGGAGGGCTGGGTTTT. Translation: CASSAILAGGLGF. The gene calls are TRBV2 and TRBJ2-3, with TRBD2 matching over 13 bases. The length of the CDR3 is 13 residues. CDR1 is SNHLY, CDR2 FYNNEI, per germline.